The 3 T cell receptor beta chains given below trace back to one sample, sequenced in a study of molecular identifiers for immune sequencing clone quantification. TCRdb used MiXCR to reprocess the PCR reads, holding one entry per CDR3 protein. The profile covers 100,000 or so distinct CDR3 sequences, with approximately 40% appearing a single time and less than 5% taken by the ten largest. Sequenced material: naive CD8+ T cells from blood, with Jurkat cell RNA spiked in. Regarding subset: FACS-sorted CD8+CD4-CCR7+CD45RA+ naive T cells. The source of these receptors is a human donor in good health. Some libraries in this study had Jurkat cell RNA spiked in.

Remarks on this clonotype: This may be a read error: a much more frequent sequence differs by one nucleotide. The rearrangement links TRBV4-1 to TRBJ2-7; D is unresolved. The germline V gene has CDR1 MGHRA and CDR2 YSYEKL. This CDR3 is 14 amino acids long. CDR3 in amino acids: CASSQGLSSYVQYF. The CDR3 nucleotides are TGCGCCAGCAGCCAAGGTCTCAGCTCCTACGTGCAGTACTTC.

This clonotype has a handful of counts. The CDR3 DNA reads as TGCGCCAGCAGCCCCGGGACTCTATCAGGAGAGACCCAGTACTTC. It encodes CASSPGTLSGETQYF. This chain connects TRBV10-1 to TRBJ2-5; a possible D gene is TRBD2 (6 bases). Trimming shortened V by 6 bases and J by 4 bases, and 18 bases separated the two germline ends. CDR1 WNHNN and CDR2 SYGVQD come from the germline V gene (reference sequence). This CDR3 has 15 amino acids.

At least ten counts were recorded for this clonotype. The chain links TRBV28 to TRBJ2-5; 7 bases agree with TRBD1. Germline V gene sequence: CDR1 MDHEN, CDR2 SYDVKM. The CDR3 sequence is 16 residues long. Trimming at V came to 6 bases and at J to 3 bases, leaving 13 bases not matched to a gene. The CDR3 loop reads CASSSRRGPNKETQYF. The CDR3 DNA follows: TGTGCCAGCAGCTCCAGAAGGGGGCCAAACAAAGAGACCCAGTACTTC.